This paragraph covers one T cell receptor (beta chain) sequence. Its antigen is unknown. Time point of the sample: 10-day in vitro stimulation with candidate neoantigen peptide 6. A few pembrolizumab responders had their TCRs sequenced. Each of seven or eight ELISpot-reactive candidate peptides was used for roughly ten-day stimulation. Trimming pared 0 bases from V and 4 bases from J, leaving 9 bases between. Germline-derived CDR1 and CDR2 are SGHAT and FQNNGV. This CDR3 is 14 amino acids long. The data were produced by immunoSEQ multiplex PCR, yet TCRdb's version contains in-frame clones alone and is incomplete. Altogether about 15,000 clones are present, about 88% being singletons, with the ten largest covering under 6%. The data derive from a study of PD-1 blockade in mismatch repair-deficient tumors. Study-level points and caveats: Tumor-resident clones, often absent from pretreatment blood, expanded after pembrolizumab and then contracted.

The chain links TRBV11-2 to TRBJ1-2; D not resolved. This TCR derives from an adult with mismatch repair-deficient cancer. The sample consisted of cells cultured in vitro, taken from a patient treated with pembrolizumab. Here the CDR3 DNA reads TGTGCCAGCAGCTTAGATGTGGGAACCTATGGCTACACCTTC. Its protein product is CASSLDVGTYGYTF.